These 20 T cell receptor beta chains originate from one sample sequenced in a study of blood T cell repertoires in COVID-19. Method: immunoSEQ multiplex PCR; TCRdb's copy keeps in-frame clones and lacks some. The sample records 130,000 to 150,000 clones, around 80% being singletons. The specimen sequenced was peripheral blood. These receptors were taken from a woman in her fifties or sixties with acute or convalescent COVID-19.

This sequence joins TRBV7-9 and TRBJ2-3, with 10 bases matching TRBD2. The CDR3 loop spans 16 amino acids. V lost 7 bases to trimming and J lost 4 bases; unmatched junction nucleotides: 11. Germline V gene lookup returns CDR1 SEHNR and CDR2 FQNEAQ (reference sequence). CDR3 residues: CASTPLSGRGPDTQYF. CDR3 coding DNA: TGTGCCAGCACCCCATTAAGCGGGAGGGGCCCAGATACGCAGTATTTT.

This clone was seen only once. This chain connects TRBV14 to TRBJ1-2, with TRBD1 matching 7 bases. The CDR3 contains 13 residues. With 3 bases clipped from V and 2 bases from J, the junction kept 0 bases outside the gene matches. CDR1 and CDR2 from the germline V gene are SGHDN and FVKESK. Here the CDR3 DNA reads TGTGCCAGCAGCCACAGGGGGAACTATGGCTACACCTTC. Translating it yields CASSHRGNYGYTF.

The chain employs TRBV4-3 and TRBJ2-7; D might be TRBD1 (5 bases). This CDR3 has 15 residues. Germline V gene lookup returns CDR1 LGHNA and CDR2 YSLEER. The V gene lost 0 bases and the J gene lost 0 bases, with 9 bases spanning the gap. This CDR3 is CASSQDLQGSYEQYF. The CDR3 DNA is TGCGCCAGCAGCCAAGACTTGCAGGGCTCCTACGAGCAGTACTTC.

The V and J genes are TRBV6-6 and TRBJ1-3; tentative D call: TRBD1 (5 bases). The germline V gene encodes CDR1 MNHNY and CDR2 SVGAGI (reference sequence). Deletions cut 7 bases from V and 3 bases from J, with 7 bases between. CDR3 length: 12 amino acids. The CDR3 is CASTDSGNTIYF. CDR3 in DNA: TGTGCCAGCACCGACAGTGGAAACACCATATATTTT.

J is TRBJ1-5 and V is TRBV19; D ambiguous. CDR1 is LNHDA and CDR2 is SQIVND in the germline V gene (reference sequence). The CDR3 loop spans 13 amino acids. V lost 3 bases, J lost 5 bases, and 8 bases lay in between. CDR3 in DNA: TGTGCCAGTAGTATTCAGGAGGATCAGCCCCAGCATTTT. Encoded protein: CASSIQEDQPQHF. Based on the CDR3 plus reference TRBV19 and TRBJ1-5, the full variable domain is DGGITQSPKYLFRKEGQNVTLSCEQNLNHDAMYWYRQDPGQGLRLIYYSQIVNDFQKGDIAEGYSVSREKKESFPLTVTSAQKNPTAFYLCASSIQEDQPQHFGDGTRLSIL.

The chain uses TRBV5-1 and TRBJ1-3; no reliable D call. There are 14 residues in the CDR3. V was cut by 4 bases and J by 0 bases, with 8 bases left in between. Germline lookup yields CDR1 SGHRS and CDR2 YFSETQ. This CDR3 reads CASSDTSSGNTIYF. The CDR3 DNA is TGCGCCAGCAGCGATACGAGCTCTGGAAACACCATATATTTT.

This clone has only one observation. The chain couples TRBV19 to TRBJ1-1, with no clear D. This CDR3 comprises 14 residues. V lost 3 bases and J 5 bases, leaving 13 bases between the germline ends. Germline-derived CDR1 and CDR2 are LNHDA and SQIVND (reference sequence). DNA for the CDR3: TGTGCCAGTAGTATCGACCGGAGAAAAACTGAAGCTTTCTTT. It encodes CASSIDRRKTEAFF.

The chain combines TRBV7-2 with TRBJ2-1; D remains ambiguous. The length of the CDR3 is 13 residues. V lost 1 base to trimming and J lost 4 bases, with 5 bases between them. Germline assignment: CDR1 SGHTA and CDR2 FQGNSA. The CDR3 nucleotides are TGTGCCAGCAGCTTAGGGCCTTACAATGAGCAGTTCTTC. It codes for CASSLGPYNEQFF.

This clone has a handful of counts. V and J are TRBV27 and TRBJ2-7; D is unclear. The CDR3 runs to 12 residues. Germline V gene data show CDR1 as MNHEY and CDR2 as SMNVEV (reference sequence). Trimming removed 3 bases from V and 6 bases from J, with 9 bases in between. CDR3 residues: CASSFQTGEQYF. The CDR3 nucleotides are TGTGCCAGCAGTTTTCAAACGGGCGAGCAGTACTTC.

The chain joins TRBV15 to TRBJ1-5, with TRBD1 matching 8 bases. The germline V gene encodes CDR1 LNHNV and CDR2 YYDKDF (reference sequence). CDR3 length: 17 residues. V lost 1 base and J lost 6; bases outside the gene matches: 11. DNA of the CDR3: TGTGCCACCAGCAGAGTAACCGGACAGGGCTTTTCTCAGCCCCAGCATTTT. This sequence encodes CATSRVTGQGFSQPQHF. Using reference TRBV15 and TRBJ1-5 for the parts outside the CDR3, the full variable domain is DAMVIQNPRYQVTQFGKPVTLSCSQTLNHNVMYWYQQKSSQAPKLLFHYYDKDFNNEADTPDNFQSRRPNTSFCFLDIRSPGLGDTAMYLCATSRVTGQGFSQPQHFGDGTRLSIL.

CDR3 residues: CASRPDRDGYTF. CDR3 DNA sequence: TGCGCCAGCAGGCCCGACAGGGATGGCTACACCTTC. The V and J genes are TRBV5-1 and TRBJ1-2; 7 nucleotides align to TRBD1. Germline values: CDR1 SGHRS, CDR2 YFSETQ. The trim removed 5 bases at V and 6 bases at J, leaving 4 bases unmatched. The CDR3 extends over 12 amino acids.

V usage is TRBV7-6 and J usage is TRBJ1-1; tentative D call: TRBD1 (6 bases). The CDR3 runs 13 residues. From germline, CDR1 is SGHVS and CDR2 FNYEAQ. V was cut by 4 bases and J by 5 bases, with 11 bases left in between. Written as DNA, the CDR3 is TGTGCCAGCAGCTCCACAGGGCGAACTGAAGCTTTCTTT. It encodes CASSSTGRTEAFF. Full variable domain (rest looked up from reference TRBV7-6 and TRBJ1-1): GAGVSQSPRYKVTKRGQDVALRCDPISGHVSLYWYRQALGQGPEFLTYFNYEAQQDKSGLPNDRFSAERPEGSISTLTIQRTEQRDSAMYRCASSSTGRTEAFFGQGTRLTVV.

The V call is TRBV13, the J call TRBJ2-2; D not certain. The germline V and J ends were trimmed by 5 bases and 6 bases, with 16 bases remaining between them. Germline lookup yields CDR1 PRHDT and CDR2 FYEKMQ (reference sequence). The CDR3 runs to 15 residues. In DNA form, the CDR3 reads TGTGCCAGCAGCCTGGGCCCCCGGTCTGCCGGGGAGCTGTTTTTT. It yields the protein CASSLGPRSAGELFF. The full variable domain, with the rest looked up from reference TRBV13 and TRBJ2-2, is AAGVIQSPRHLIKEKRETATLKCYPIPRHDTVYWYQQGPGQDPQFLISFYEKMQSDKGSIPDRFSAQQFSDYHSELNMSSLELGDSALYFCASSLGPRSAGELFFGEGSRLTVL.

This CDR3 reads CASSIDVTGTYNEQFF. The CDR3 nucleotides are TGTGCCAGTAGTATAGATGTAACAGGGACGTACAATGAGCAGTTCTTC. The rearrangement joins TRBV19 to TRBJ2-1; TRBD1 is a possible D gene (6 bases). Deletions cut 0 bases from V and 4 bases from J, with 13 bases between. Germline V lookup: CDR1 LNHDA, CDR2 SQIVND (reference sequence). CDR3 length equals 16 residues.

This chain links TRBV5-1 with TRBJ1-2, with D maybe TRBD1 (5 bases). There are 12 residues in the CDR3. V was cut by 3 bases and J by 8 bases, with 11 bases left in between. Germline V CDR1 and CDR2: SGHRS, YFSETQ. The CDR3 here is CASSWGEGGYTF. CDR3 nucleotides: TGCGCCAGCAGCTGGGGGGAGGGAGGCTACACCTTC.

V and J are TRBV5-1 and TRBJ2-5, with 8 bases fitting TRBD2. The V and J ends lost 4 bases and 6 bases, in that order; junction bases with no gene match: 11. Germline CDR1 reads SGHRS; CDR2 reads YFSETQ. There are 15 residues in the CDR3. The CDR3 sequence is CASSLTSAEGQTQYF. CDR3 in DNA: TGCGCCAGCAGCCTGACTAGCGCTGAAGGGCAGACCCAGTACTTC.

The chain links TRBV11-2 to TRBJ2-2; 11 bases fit TRBD2. Germline assignment: CDR1 SGHAT and CDR2 FQNNGV. This CDR3 is built from 17 residues. Trimming took 4 bases from V and 1 from J; bases not matched to a gene: 5. This CDR3 reads CASSYPTSGVNTGELFF. The DNA of the CDR3 is TGTGCCAGCAGCTACCCGACTAGCGGGGTGAACACCGGGGAGCTGTTTTTT.

The genes are TRBV9 and TRBJ2-3, with TRBD2 matching 9 bases. Trimming at V came to 4 bases and at J to 5 bases, leaving 2 bases not matched to a gene. Germline V gives CDR1 SGDLS, CDR2 YYNGEE. The CDR3 loop spans 13 amino acids. CDR3 DNA sequence: TGTGCCAGCAGCCTAGCGGGGAAAGATACGCAGTATTTT. It translates to CASSLAGKDTQYF.

The chain combines TRBV18 with TRBJ1-3, with D hard to call. The CDR3 loop spans 17 amino acids. Per the germline V gene, CDR1 is KGHSH and CDR2 is LQKENI. V gave up 1 base and J gave up 0 bases, with 13 bases separating them. CDR3 sequence (DNA): TGTGCCAGCTCACCACTTATGGCCGCCAACTCTGGAAACACCATATATTTT. Amino acid sequence: CASSPLMAANSGNTIYF.

This clone has just a few counts. The chain joins TRBV9 to TRBJ2-2; TRBD2 aligns across 7 bases. Trimming at V came to 3 bases and at J to 3 bases, leaving 8 bases not matched to a gene. The CDR3 has 16 residues. Germline loops: CDR1 SGDLS, CDR2 YYNGEE. The CDR3 region has the DNA TGTGCCAGCAGCGGAGGTCTAGCGGAATACACCGGGGAGCTGTTTTTT. This encodes CASSGGLAEYTGELFF.